The T cell receptor (beta chain) described here comes from a study of cytomegalovirus exposure and HLA in healthy donors (dated 2017 in TCRdb). For the wider study: An earlier analysis of 550 to 700 of the donors reported approximately 270 Gb of sequence data and 117 million unique TCR beta sequences from roughly 180 million T cells. Roughly 300 gigabases of sequencing data and 75 million to 85 million unique TCR sequences made up an early release that covered fewer than 650 HLA-typed donors. Among the roughly 400 genotyped donors, approximately 82% belonged to the genetic ancestry cluster associated with self-reported Caucasian donors. The study aimed to test whether cataloging public T cell receptors could reveal signatures of past pathogen exposure. The study used immunosequencing to profile the T cell repertoires of about 670 subjects and linked those repertoires to cytomegalovirus serostatus. Besides the first cohort of under 700 subjects, a separate validation cohort made up of around 120 different subjects was used. High-throughput TCR immunosequencing, statistical association of individual TCRs with disease status, and machine learning were combined to predict cytomegalovirus infection status. In a later analysis, previously published TCR beta repertoires from more than 500 donors were re-analyzed and high-resolution HLA genotyping was added so that TCR occurrence patterns could be studied. Rather than drawing on any new phenotypic data, the later analysis identified candidate immune exposures from TCR beta sequences and the way those sequences occurred across donors. To decide whether each TCR beta V gene segment behaved as functional or pseudogenic, an earlier analysis of fewer than 750 of the donors relied on high-throughput TCR beta sequencing. Donor age, sex, ethnicity and CMV serostatus were compiled together with the repertoire data. A later genetic analysis used genome-wide SNP genotypes for 398 of the 666 donors, treating that subset as a discovery cohort. Every discovery cohort repertoire had been produced on one sequencing platform. HLA typing covered class I and class II loci at four-digit resolution. The number of typed donors differed by locus: roughly 629-640 for A, B, C, DRB1 and DQB1; about 520 for DQA1; approximately 610 for DPA1; and 400 to 480 for DPB1. Because of strong linkage in the cohort, a handful of DR-DQ haplotypes were treated as single units for association and clustering. Among some 410 genotyped donors of the cohort, an average of about 220,000 unique TCR beta nucleotide sequences was sequenced per donor, of which approximately 18% were non-productive. The research as a whole found: According to a later analysis, TCR association rates differed among HLA loci, with DRB1 alleles showing the most associated TCRs and HLA-C alleles showing the fewest. The study gave a list of more than 150 TCR beta chains associated with cytomegalovirus. Over 15 rarely observed V segments, including chromosome 9 orphons, were excluded from the earlier analysis of several hundred of the donors because counts were too low. Roughly uniform sequencing depth across donors was assumed in presence/absence analyses, although this assumption may not hold. Only TCR beta chains were sequenced in this cohort, and the absence of alpha or paired-chain data limited detectable features. In an earlier analysis of approximately 600 of the donors, most TCR beta V segments were observed in productive rearrangements about 87% or about 30% of the time, broadly matching IMGT annotations. The classifier was reported to diagnose cytomegalovirus status with high specificity and sensitivity in both the original cohort and the validation cohort. Some IMGT-functional V segments, including TRBV6-2 and TRBV6-3, could not be distinguished by the 87-base-pair reads and were therefore excluded. A group of highly shared sequence variants was considered likely to be a technical artifact of the sequencing pipeline. A further reported finding was that TCR beta sequences accurately predicted the HLA-A and HLA-B alleles for most subjects in the first cohort. According to the authors, the approach could potentially be generalized to other disease states and immunological phenotypes. The only immune exposure information available for the cohort was CMV serostatus. In a later analysis, most CMV-associated TCR beta chains were found to appear HLA-restricted, with HLA associations seemingly driven largely by CMV exposure. Specific HLA alleles were associated with 15,000 to 20,000 TCR beta sequences at a false discovery rate of 0.05 in a later analysis. While some public TCRs were present in many individuals, most TCR sequences turned up only very rarely across donors. In a later analysis, several top co-occurrence clusters were reported to appear linked to parvovirus B19, influenza, CMV and Epstein-Barr virus. In a later analysis, HLA-associated TCR beta chains showed more clonal expansion and lower generation probabilities than non-associated chains that were equally common. A later genetic analysis reported fewer N-insertions in productive TCRs among donors in an Asian-associated ancestry cluster than the roughly 620-donor mean. Strong co-occurrence of HLA alleles, especially DR and DQ, made assigning TCR associations to individual alleles difficult. In vitro tests confirmed that a few of the cytomegalovirus-associated TCR beta chains recognize cytomegalovirus antigens. Because some donors lacked HLA typing at each locus, the association tests relied only on the typed subset. A later genetic analysis associated a missense DCLRE1C variant with V-gene and J-gene trimming of TCR beta chains, and an independent cohort replicated the association. Correlated functional status among segregating V segments might be attributable to linkage disequilibrium, but an unknown experimental factor could not be ruled out.

CDR1 and CDR2 (SGHRS, YFSETQ) derive from the germline V gene. Including the terminal cysteine and phenylalanine, the CDR3 comprises 13 residues. Only the CDR3 portion is preserved as DNA: 39 bases, with reading frame beginning at the first base. V ends up 4 bases short and J 8 bases short, with an unmatched junction base count of 6. The method was the immunoSEQ multiplex PCR assay. For the multiplex PCR, a mixture combining 60 forward primers for TCR Vbeta segments and 13 reverse primers for TCR Jbeta segments was used. A multiplex PCR assay on genomic DNA amplified the CDR3 region of rearranged TCR beta genes. The amplified TCR beta libraries were sequenced on the Illumina HiSeq System as 87-base-pair reads. The authors processed their data as follows. A later analysis tallied some 79 million unique TCR beta chains across the 640 or so repertoires, and some 10 million of those chains were shared by two or more donors. Raw reads were error-corrected and collapsed into unique sequences with a nearest-neighbor algorithm that merged closely related sequences to remove PCR and sequencing errors. Alignment of CDR3 sequences to IMGT reference sequences was used to assign V, D and J gene segments. For a sequence to be retained, at least a six-nucleotide match to both a V gene segment and a J gene segment was required. A rearrangement was called productive if the CDR3 had no stop codons and remained in frame with V and J, and every other rearrangement was called non-productive. Following IMGT convention, CDR3 was defined as the stretch from the second conserved V-encoded cysteine to the conserved J-encoded phenylalanine. Sequences without an unambiguous match to a single V gene segment were excluded from the earlier analysis of 450 to 650 of the donors. An earlier analysis of around 600 of the donors classified V segments as functional when productive rearrangements were above 56.7% and as segregating when the standard deviation between donors was above 5%. To diagnose cytomegalovirus status from the catalog of TCR beta chain sequences, a statistical classification framework was built. In a later analysis, TCR nucleotide sequences were compared against IMGT/GENE-DB human TR gene sequences so that V and J genes could be assigned. Using the TCRdist pipeline, a later analysis assigned CDR3 sequences along with most-parsimonious VDJ recombination scenarios. A later analysis defined each TCR beta chain by its CDR3 amino acid sequence plus V-gene family, and excluded reads lacking a unique V-gene family. A later analysis removed several hundred highly shared, low-generation-probability nucleotide sequences to deal with suspected cross-contamination and a sequencing artifact. For each public chain, a later analysis derived a clonal expansion index from normalized ranks of inferred template counts within each repertoire. In a later analysis, generation probabilities were computed using a VDJ recombination model fitted to out-of-frame rearrangements, and the results were checked against IGoR. In a later analysis, hypergeometric tests were used to score TCR-TCR, TCR-HLA and TCR-CMV co-occurrence, with a repertoire-size bias correction applied to TCR pairs. To estimate false discovery rates, a later analysis permuted the HLA or CMV assignments 20 times. In a later analysis, co-occurring TCRs were grouped with DBSCAN, and TCRdist sequence similarity was added when clustering was performed within HLA-allele-positive subsets. Co-occurrence clustering excluded repertoires with fewer than 30,000 or more than 120,000 public chains, plus five with anomalous nucleotide sharing. TCRdb took over this immuneACCESS table, retaining in-frame rearrangements with V and J assigned. Such tables are incomplete; in checked studies, under half of the missing clones stem from an unresolved V gene, and the remainder is unexplained. V and J calls plus clone size are reproduced from that table; the DNA served to infer D and trimming. The sample table shows 95,000 to 100,000 clones, and approximately 82% are seen once. The leading ten clones occupy approximately 3.7% of the sample.

In total, approximately 610 healthy bone marrow donors made up the cohort. At the time of sampling, all cohort members were nominally healthy, though unrecorded immune exposures were likely present. The donor tested CMV seropositive, placing the donor among the roughly 300 seropositive members of the cohort. Every donor gave a peripheral blood sample, and the peripheral blood mononuclear cells from that sample were used for TCR beta sequencing. Genomic DNA was extracted from the blood cell samples with the Qiagen DNeasy Blood Extraction Kit. With respect to this clone: No antigen is known for it. No qualities accompany the bases; no much larger clone lies one base away.

The V and J genes are TRBV5-1 and TRBJ1-2; the junction holds 9 bases that match TRBD1. This sequence was found in a female donor in good health and CMV-seropositive. The sample comprised PBMCs. The CDR3 protein: CASSEDRGRGYTF. The nucleotide sequence is given as TGCGCCAGCAGCGAGGACAGGGGCAGAGGCTACACCTTC. With the rest looked up from the reference TRBV5-1 and TRBJ1-2 genes rather than sequenced, the full variable domain is KAGVTQTPRYLIKTRGQQVTLSCSPISGHRSVSWYQQTPGQGLQFLFEYFSETQRNKGNFPGRFSGRQFSNSRSEMNVSTLELGDSALYLCASSEDRGRGYTFGSGTRLTVV.